Listed below are T cell receptor beta chains from one sample, sequenced in a study of graft-versus-host responses after intestinal transplantation. Repertoires were generated with immunoSEQ multiplex PCR, while TCRdb's copy carries only in-frame clones and drops some. The repertoire includes more than 55,000 clones, 70% to 90% of them detected once, and less than 2% sits in the top ten. The sequencing used PBMCs, collected 26 days after transplant. Receptors originate from a human patient who received an intestinal transplant, so some T cells may come from the graft donor. The CDR3 runs from the conserved cysteine through the conserved F or W. The D gene is left open where the match is weak. Clone size appears in some rows only: once, few, many, or a class for an expanded clone.

d_gene: TRBD1
v_gene: TRBV11-3
abundance: NA
j_gene: TRBJ1-4
CDR3aa: CASSFYRGLEEKLFF
CDR3nt: TGTGCCAGCAGTTTCTACAGGGGTTTGGAGGAAAAACTGTTTTTT

d_gene: TRBD1
v_gene: TRBV27
abundance: NA
j_gene: TRBJ2-7
CDR3aa: CASSLSGQGRGEQYF
CDR3nt: TGTGCCAGCAGTTTATCCGGACAGGGAAGGGGCGAGCAGTACTTC

d_gene: TRBD1
v_gene: TRBV2
abundance: NA
j_gene: TRBJ2-1
CDR3aa: CASSLSTGDYNEQFF
CDR3nt: TGTGCCAGCAGTCTCTCGACAGGGGACTACAATGAGCAGTTCTTC

d_gene: TRBD1
v_gene: TRBV29-1
abundance: NA
j_gene: TRBJ1-4
CDR3aa: CSVEVVQGREKLFF
CDR3nt: TGCAGCGTTGAAGTGGTACAGGGGCGGGAAAAACTGTTTTTT

d_gene: NA
v_gene: TRBV28
abundance: once
j_gene: TRBJ1-4
CDR3aa: CASSSVRGGEKLFF
CDR3nt: TGTGCCAGCAGCTCTGTAAGGGGGGGTGAAAAACTGTTTTTT

d_gene: NA
v_gene: TRBV5-1
abundance: NA
j_gene: TRBJ1-6
CDR3aa: CASSSQNSPLHF
CDR3nt: TGCGCCAGCAGTTCCCAGAATTCACCCCTCCACTTT

d_gene: NA
v_gene: TRBV7-9
abundance: NA
j_gene: TRBJ2-7
CDR3aa: CASSLAEGPAYEQYF
CDR3nt: TGTGCCAGCAGCTTAGCGGAGGGGCCCGCCTACGAGCAGTACTTC

d_gene: NA
v_gene: TRBV7-7
abundance: NA
j_gene: TRBJ2-2
CDR3aa: CASSLGTAGSAGELFF
CDR3nt: TGTGCTAGCAGCTTAGGGACCGCGGGGTCGGCCGGGGAGCTGTTTTTT

d_gene: NA
v_gene: TRBV6-5
abundance: NA
j_gene: TRBJ1-1
CDR3aa: CASSYVGGGTEAFF
CDR3nt: TGTGCCAGCAGTTACGTGGGGGGAGGCACTGAAGCTTTCTTT

d_gene: TRBD1
v_gene: TRBV2
abundance: NA
j_gene: TRBJ1-3
CDR3aa: CASSDPGQGAGNTIYF
CDR3nt: TGTGCCAGCAGTGACCCCGGACAGGGTGCTGGAAACACCATATATTTT

d_gene: TRBD1
v_gene: TRBV9
abundance: NA
j_gene: TRBJ2-7
CDR3aa: CASSPGTGAYEQYF
CDR3nt: TGTGCCAGCAGCCCCGGGACAGGGGCCTACGAGCAGTACTTC

d_gene: TRBD2
v_gene: TRBV9
abundance: NA
j_gene: TRBJ2-7
CDR3aa: CASSVGGNVYEQYF
CDR3nt: TGTGCCAGCAGCGTCGGGGGGAATGTCTACGAGCAGTACTTC